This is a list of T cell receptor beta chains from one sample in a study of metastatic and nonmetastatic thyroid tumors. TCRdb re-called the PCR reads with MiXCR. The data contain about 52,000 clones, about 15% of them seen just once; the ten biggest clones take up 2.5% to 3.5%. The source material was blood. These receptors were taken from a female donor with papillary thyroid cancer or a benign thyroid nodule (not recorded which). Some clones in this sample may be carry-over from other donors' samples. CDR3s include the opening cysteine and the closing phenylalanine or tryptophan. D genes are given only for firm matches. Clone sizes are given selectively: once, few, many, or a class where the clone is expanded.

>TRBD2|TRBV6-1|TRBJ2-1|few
CASSEVLLAGGPWEQFF
TGTGCCAGCAGTGAAGTCCTCCTAGCGGGAGGGCCTTGGGAGCAGTTCTTC
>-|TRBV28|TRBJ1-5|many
CASRENNQPQHF
TGTGCCAGCCGGGAGAACAATCAGCCCCAGCATTTT
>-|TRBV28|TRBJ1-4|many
CASSLIGRNEKLFF
TGTGCCAGCAGTTTAATTGGGCGGAATGAAAAACTGTTTTTT
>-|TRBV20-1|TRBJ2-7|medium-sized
CSAREPTSHYEQYF
TGCAGTGCTAGAGAGCCGACTTCACACTACGAGCAGTACTTC
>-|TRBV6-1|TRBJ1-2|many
CASSEGPQGVYGYTF
TGTGCCAGCAGTGAAGGTCCCCAGGGCGTCTATGGCTACACCTTC
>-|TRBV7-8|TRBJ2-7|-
CASIVPVAGVSYEQYF
TGTGCCAGCATCGTGCCGGTAGCAGGCGTCTCCTACGAGCAGTACTTC
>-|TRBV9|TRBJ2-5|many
CASSVGGFQETQYF
TGTGCCAGCAGCGTAGGGGGTTTCCAAGAGACCCAGTACTTC
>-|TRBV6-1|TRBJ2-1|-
CASQITGSNNEQFF
TGCGCAAGCCAAATAACGGGATCGAACAATGAGCAGTTCTTC
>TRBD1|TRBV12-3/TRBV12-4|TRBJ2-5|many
CASSPLSRQGRFGTQYF
TGTGCCAGCAGTCCCCTGAGTCGACAGGGGCGGTTTGGGACCCAGTACTTC
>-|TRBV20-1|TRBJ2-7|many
CSARDRPGIVYEQYF
TGCAGTGCTAGAGATCGTCCCGGGATTGTCTACGAGCAGTACTTC
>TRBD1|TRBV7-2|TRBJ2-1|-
CASSDRGGGDEQFF
TGTGCCAGCAGCGACAGGGGTGGTGGCGATGAGCAGTTCTTC
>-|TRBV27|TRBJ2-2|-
CASIFSTWVTGELFF
TGTGCCAGCATTTTTTCGACATGGGTCACCGGGGAGCTGTTTTTT
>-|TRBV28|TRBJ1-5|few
CAVIGVSNQPQHF
TGTGCAGTAATTGGCGTTAGCAATCAGCCCCAGCATTTT
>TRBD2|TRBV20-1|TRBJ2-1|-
CSAAISGRAFNEQFF
TGCAGTGCTGCGATCAGCGGGAGGGCCTTCAATGAGCAGTTCTTC
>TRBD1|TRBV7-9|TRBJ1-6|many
CASSSGQGFYNSPLHF
TGTGCCAGCAGCTCCGGACAGGGATTCTATAATTCACCCCTCCACTTT
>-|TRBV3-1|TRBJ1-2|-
CASIQSDSPYTF
TGTGCCAGCATCCAAAGCGACAGTCCCTACACCTTC
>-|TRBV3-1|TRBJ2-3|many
CASSQEMTSTDTQYF
TGTGCCAGCAGCCAAGAAATGACTAGCACAGATACGCAGTATTTT
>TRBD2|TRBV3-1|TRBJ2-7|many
CASRKRESGEQYF
TGTGCCAGCAGGAAGCGGGAGTCAGGCGAGCAGTACTTC
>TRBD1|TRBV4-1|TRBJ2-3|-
CASSPQRTGVSDTQYF
TGCGCCAGCAGCCCCCAGAGGACAGGGGTTTCAGATACGCAGTATTTT
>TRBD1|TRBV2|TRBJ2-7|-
CASSERQGSLGYEQYF
TGTGCCAGCAGTGAAAGACAGGGGTCCCTTGGTTACGAGCAGTACTTC
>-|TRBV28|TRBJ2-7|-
CASGLSGIGGEQYF
TGTGCCAGCGGATTATCTGGAATCGGGGGCGAGCAGTACTTC
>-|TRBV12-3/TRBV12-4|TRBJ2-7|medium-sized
CASSLGTPSYEQYF
TGTGCCAGCAGTTTAGGGACACCGTCCTACGAGCAGTACTTC
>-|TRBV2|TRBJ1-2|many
CASSVPSDYGYTF
TGTGCCAGCAGTGTGCCGAGTGACTATGGCTACACCTTC
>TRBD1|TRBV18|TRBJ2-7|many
CASSPGDRVYEQYF
TGTGCCAGCTCACCAGGGGACAGGGTTTACGAGCAGTACTTC